Listed here is a single T cell receptor (beta chain). Its antigen target is currently unknown. No base quality values were provided; no much bigger clone lies one nucleotide off. From the cysteine up to the phenylalanine, the CDR3 has a length of 12 residues. Kept here is only the CDR3 DNA, which spans 36 bases and is read in frame from base 1. CDR1 and CDR2 are drawn from the germline V gene: MNHEY, SVGEGT. Cut back by 5 bases and 4 bases, the V and J ends lie 8 bases apart. The CDR3 regions of human TCRbeta chains were analyzed by immunosequencing. The authors' pipeline ran thus. TCRs in the repertoires were matched against a reference library of SARS-CoV-2-specific TCRs that had been generated with the MIRA antigen-specificity platform. Breadth was defined as the fraction of unique TCRs that were SARS-CoV-2-associated. Depth was defined as the fraction of total T cells that were SARS-CoV-2-associated. Using the MIRA data, every spike-specific TCR was mapped to the spike region that the TCR reacted to and assigned to either a CD4 or a CD8 class. Log10-transformed breadth and depth values were compared by one-way ANOVA with Sidak's multiple comparisons tests. Not all clones reach the TCRdb copy of this immuneACCESS table, which keeps in-frame sequences only. Checked studies attribute under half of the gap to unresolved V genes and leave the rest unexplained. V and J calls and clone size are as listed in that table; D and trimming were resolved from the DNA. The sample table holds 140,000 to 150,000 clones, of which around 89% were seen once. Approximately 16% of the sample belongs to the ten largest clones.

The data are from a study of T cell responses to AZD1222 COVID-19 vaccine (dated by TCRdb to the early 2020s). Describing the broader study: AZD1222 recipients with second doses at about 4 weeks or about 12 weeks were pooled, because spike-specific TCR depth and breadth did not differ between schedules. TCR sequencing covered over 230 trial participants: 200 to 220 given two doses of AZD1222 and 26 given two doses of MenACWY control vaccine. Trial participants were enrolled into age subgroups of 18-55, 56-69 and 70-plus years, which contained roughly 150, 30 and 60 TCR-sequenced participants, respectively. The research as a whole found: Because no samples from the day 14 peak response were available, repertoires could be characterized only after the peak T cell response. Reportedly, close to half of the unique spike-specific TCRs recognized epitopes lying outside the regions that are mutated in the B.1.351 and B.1.1.7 variants. After two AZD1222 doses, spike-specific TCR breadth and depth were significantly higher than at day 0 and than in MenACWY recipients. The vaccine-associated CD4 TCRs covered the entire spike protein, and the dominant responses fell in regions 160-218 and 743-854. The 56-69-year group was small, and its depth increase did not reach significance, likely because of low power. Conclusions about previously exposed vaccinees are limited because only a handful of AZD1222 recipients were SARS-CoV-2 seropositive at baseline. Participants were mostly white British and included more females than males, and it was suggested by the authors that clonal diversity may have been underestimated.

Per the publication, the time point label means: baseline before first vaccination. Vaccinee samples were obtained from the UK trials COV001 and COV002, which included a single-blind randomized controlled phase 2/3 trial of AZD1222 (ChAdOx1 nCoV-19) in healthy adults. Trial participant PBMC samples were collected at day 0 and day 28 after the second dose for TCRbeta chain sequencing. The chain links TRBV6-2 or TRBV6-3 with TRBJ1-1; no D gene call is confident. The sample was peripheral blood, taken on day 0 of AZD1222 vaccination. The sequence was collected from an adult in good health. The CDR3: CASSLVGTEAFF. The DNA is TGTGCCAGCAGTCTCGTTGGCACTGAAGCTTTCTTT.